This T cell receptor beta chain emerged from a study of tumor-infiltrating lymphocytes in localized non-small cell lung cancer. Broader study findings: TCRbeta sequencing showed higher T cell infiltration in tumors than uninvolved lung. Different pieces of the same tissue went to different assays, confounding technical variation with intratumor heterogeneity.

Profiled with immunoSEQ multiplex PCR; TCRdb holds only in-frame clones, not every one. Among roughly 6,000 clones, 70% to 80% were seen once, and the ten largest hold around 6%. V was clipped by 9 bases and J by 5 bases, with 7 bases between them. This CDR3 has 11 residues. The germline V gene has CDR1 LNHNV and CDR2 YYDKDF (reference sequence). This clone has a handful of counts. Its antigen remains unknown. The J gene is TRBJ1-4, the V gene TRBV15; no clear D gene. The receptor comes from a human donor with non-small cell lung cancer. Sequenced: uninvolved lung tissue not adjacent to the tumor. The CDR3 bases are TGTGCCACTAGGATGAATGAAAAACTGTTTTTT. This codes for CATRMNEKLFF.